What follows are 24 T cell receptor beta chains derived from one specimen sequenced in a study of CD8+CD57+ T cells in acquired aplastic anemia. Sequencing involved patients with CD8+CD57+ cell expansion previously shown by flow cytometry. TCR beta VDJ and CDR3 were profiled, and genomic DNA was the template. From the reads, TCRdb called clonotypes with MiXCR, one entry per CDR3 protein. The table has 260,000 or so distinct CDR3 sequences, approximately 45% seen once; the top ten hold approximately 7.8%. Material: sorted CD4+, CD8+, or CD8+CD57+ T cells (not recorded which) from PBMCs. These receptors were collected from a human donor with aplastic anemia.

The chain carries TRBV6-5 and TRBJ1-1, with D possibly matching TRBD1 (6 bases). Germline CDR1 and CDR2: MNHEY and SVGAGI. V lost 5 bases and J lost 4, with 14 bases in between. This CDR3 comprises 14 residues. CDR3 region: CASSPRRGATEAFF. The DNA for the CDR3 is TGTGCCAGCAGTCCCCGAAGGGGGGCCACTGAAGCTTTCTTT.

With respect to this clonotype: Mismatch with germline at one junction end may stem from a read error. J is TRBJ2-1 and V is TRBV29-1, with 10 bases fitting TRBD2. Germline CDR1 SQVTM, CDR2 ANQGSEA. CDR3 length equals 15 residues. As DNA, the CDR3 is TGCAGCGTAGAAGGTAGCGGGGGGCCCTACAATGAGCAGTTCTTC. It is translated as CSVEGSGGPYNEQFF.

This clonotype occurred many times. The rearrangement joins TRBV19 to TRBJ2-7, with D maybe TRBD1 (6 bases). The germline CDR1 and CDR2 sequences are LNHDA and SQIVND (reference sequence). The ends were cut back, 1 base at V and 1 base at J, with 11 bases in the middle. The CDR3 covers 15 residues. DNA of the CDR3: TGTGCCAGTAGTATAGCTACCGGACAGTCCTACGAGCAGTACTTC. It is translated as CASSIATGQSYEQYF.

The sample holds many counts of this clonotype. The genes are TRBV7-3 and TRBJ2-1; no firm D call. Germline CDR1 and CDR2: SGHTA and FQGTGA. Trimming shortened V by 0 bases and J by 5 bases, and 8 bases separated the two germline ends. The CDR3 has 14 residues. The CDR3 DNA sequence: TGTGCCAGCAGCTTAACTCTTGGGAACAATGAGCAGTTCTTC. It translates to CASSLTLGNNEQFF.

This clonotype was seen many times. This rearrangement joins TRBV7-9 to TRBJ2-7; D is undetermined. The CDR3 contains 14 residues. The V end was cut by 0 bases, the J end by 4 bases, with 10 bases between. CDR1 and CDR2 (germline): SEHNR, FQNEAQ (reference sequence). In nucleotides, the CDR3 is TGTGCCAGCAGCTTAGCTAGGCCCAGATACGAGCAGTACTTC. Translated: CASSLARPRYEQYF.

On this clonotype itself: One end of the junction varies from germline; a read error may be responsible. This chain uses TRBV10-3 with TRBJ1-6, with a tentative D call TRBD1 (5 bases). Germline values: CDR1 ENHRY, CDR2 SYGVKD. This CDR3 has 14 residues. DNA for the CDR3: TGTGCCAGCAGTTTAGGAGGGGCTAATTCACCCCTCCACTTT. Its protein is CASSLGGANSPLHF.

This rearrangement joins TRBV15 to TRBJ2-1; D gene ambiguous. CDR1 is LNHNV and CDR2 is YYDKDF in the germline V gene (reference sequence). V gave up 4 bases and J gave up 4 bases, with 11 bases separating them. The CDR3 length is 14 residues. The CDR3 DNA is TGTGCCACCAGCATATACGTAAGTTACAATGAGCAGTTCTTC. Encoded protein: CATSIYVSYNEQFF.

This clonotype was counted many times. The CDR3, as DNA: TGTGCCAGCAGCTTCGGGGGCCCAAACAATGAGCAGTTCTTC. Translating it yields CASSFGGPNNEQFF. J is TRBJ2-1 and V is TRBV7-2; the D gene could be TRBD1 or TRBD2 (6 bases each). Germline lookup yields CDR1 SGHTA and CDR2 FQGNSA. The CDR3 loop spans 14 amino acids. Between the trimmed V and J ends, which lost 3 bases and 5 bases, there was a span of 11 bases.

The sample holds a few counts of this clonotype. The chain combines TRBV28 with TRBJ1-2; 7 bases are shared with TRBD1. V was pared by 3 bases and J by 8 bases, with 6 bases of the junction left unmatched. CDR1 is MDHEN, CDR2 SYDVKM, per germline. There are 13 residues in the CDR3. The CDR3 nucleotides read TGTGCCAGCAGTTTGGAGGGGGCAGGGGGCTACACCTTC. Protein product: CASSLEGAGGYTF.

This clonotype was observed a handful of times. The chain couples TRBV7-9 to TRBJ2-7, with TRBD1 matching 7 bases. This CDR3 spans 14 amino acids. Losses at the gene ends were 5 bases for V and 5 bases for J; bases not matched to a gene: 9. CDR1 is SEHNR, CDR2 FQNEAQ, per germline (reference sequence). CDR3 amino acids: CASSPPGGIDEQYF. CDR3 bases: TGTGCCAGCAGCCCCCCAGGGGGTATCGACGAGCAGTACTTC.

J is TRBJ1-2 and V is TRBV4-3, with TRBD1 identical over 7 bases. From germline, CDR1 is LGHNA and CDR2 YSLEER. This CDR3 has 13 residues. V lost 3 bases, J lost 8 bases, and 6 bases stayed unmatched. DNA for the CDR3: TGCGCCAGCAGCCATAGACAGGGAGGAGGCTACACCTTC. Encoded protein: CASSHRQGGGYTF.

In its sample, this clonotype was seen a few times. The CDR3 DNA reads TGTGCCTGGAACGCAGGATACAATGAGCAGTTCTTC. Translation gives CAWNAGYNEQFF. This chain joins TRBV30 and TRBJ2-1; D not certain. There are 12 residues in the CDR3. Germline lookup yields CDR1 GTSNPN and CDR2 SVGIG (reference sequence). The ends were cut back, 4 bases at V and 4 bases at J, with 8 bases in the middle.

Turning to this clonotype: A much larger clone differs by one base, so this may be a read error. The V call is TRBV5-1, the J call TRBJ2-1; 10 bases align to TRBD2. Trimming took 2 bases from V and 10 from J; bases not matched to a gene: 15. This CDR3 comprises 17 residues. CDR1 is SGHRS and CDR2 is YFSETQ in the germline V gene. The CDR3 nucleotides are TGCGCCAGCAGCTTAGGGCCCAATAGCGGGGGGCACGAGGAGCAGTTCTTC. Translating it yields CASSLGPNSGGHEEQFF.

This clonotype was counted many times. The chain combines TRBV9 with TRBJ2-6; no reliable D call. There are 11 residues in the CDR3. From germline, CDR1 is SGDLS and CDR2 YYNGEE. Trimming took 7 bases from V and 3 from J, leaving 2 bases between them. Here the CDR3 DNA reads TGTGCCAGCTTTGGGGCCAACGTCCTGACTTTC. It codes for CASFGANVLTF.

This clonotype showed up just a few times. The chain has TRBV10-3 and TRBJ2-1, with 13 nucleotides matching TRBD2. The CDR3 totals 15 residues. V gave up 5 bases and J gave up 3 bases; unmatched junction bases: 1. Germline V gives CDR1 ENHRY, CDR2 SYGVKD. In DNA, the CDR3 is TGTGCCATCAGTTGGACTAGCGGGGGCTACAATGAGCAGTTCTTC. Protein sequence: CAISWTSGGYNEQFF.

J is TRBJ1-5 and V is TRBV19, with no clear D. The CDR3 has 13 amino acids. V gave up 5 bases and J gave up 5 bases, with 10 bases separating them. The germline V gene has CDR1 LNHDA and CDR2 SQIVND (reference sequence). The CDR3 spells CASSHQKDQPQHF. The CDR3 DNA follows: TGTGCCAGTAGTCACCAGAAAGATCAGCCCCAGCATTTT.

The chain carries TRBV7-3 and TRBJ2-7, with D unresolved. The CDR3 consists of 14 residues. Germline V gives CDR1 SGHTA, CDR2 FQGTGA. The ends were cut back, 7 bases at V and 0 bases at J, with 13 bases in the middle. The CDR3 reads CASKREPSSYEQYF. DNA for the CDR3: TGTGCCAGCAAACGAGAGCCATCCTCCTACGAGCAGTACTTC.

A note on this clonotype: A much larger clone differs by one base, so this may be a read error. The CDR3 is CAISYPGGSYEQYF. Here the CDR3 DNA reads TGTGCCATCAGTTACCCAGGGGGCTCCTACGAGCAGTACTTC. V and J are TRBV10-3 and TRBJ2-7, with 7 bases lining up with TRBD1. Germline trimming cut 5 bases from V and 0 bases from J; bases unmatched to any gene: 4. The CDR3 consists of 14 residues. Germline V CDR1 and CDR2: ENHRY, SYGVKD.

The genes are TRBV20-1 and TRBJ2-5; 14 nucleotides align to TRBD2. Germline loops: CDR1 DFQATT, CDR2 SNEGSKA (reference sequence). The V gene end was trimmed by 1 base and the J gene end by 4 bases; junction bases not matched to a gene: 8. The CDR3 loop spans 17 amino acids. The DNA for the CDR3 is TGCAGTGCTAGAGGCTCCGGGACTAGCGGGGGATTAGAGACCCAGTACTTC. Protein sequence: CSARGSGTSGGLETQYF.

This clonotype was observed many times. The chain links TRBV2 to TRBJ1-3, with D possibly matching TRBD1 (6 bases). Germline V gene sequence: CDR1 SNHLY, CDR2 FYNNEI. Trimming removed 5 bases at V and 8 bases at J, with 16 bases between. This CDR3 contains 14 residues. The CDR3 nucleotides are TGTGCCAGCAGTTTCCGGGACATGGAGTACACCATATATTTT. Its protein is CASSFRDMEYTIYF.

This chain connects TRBV7-7 to TRBJ2-2, with D possibly being TRBD1 (5 bases). Trimming left V 5 bases short and J 6 bases short, with 13 bases between. The CDR3 extends over 14 amino acids. The V gene's germline CDR1 is SSHAT and CDR2 FNYEAQ (reference sequence). The CDR3 DNA sequence: TGTGCCAGCAGCAGGGGAACAGAGGCCGGGGAGCTGTTTTTT. Protein product: CASSRGTEAGELFF.

The CDR3 nucleotides read TGTGCCAGCAGTCCCACCGACAGGGGGCGCTACGAGCAGTACTTC. Amino acids: CASSPTDRGRYEQYF. The rearrangement uses TRBV12-3 or TRBV12-4 and TRBJ2-7, with 10 positions matching TRBD1. V lost 5 bases to trimming and J lost 3 bases; unmatched junction nucleotides: 7. The CDR3 has 15 residues.

The gene calls are TRBV25-1 and TRBJ2-5, with D possibly being TRBD1 (5 bases). Trimming removed 3 bases from V and 5 bases from J, with 13 bases in between. CDR3 size: 14 residues. Per the germline V gene, CDR1 is MGHDK and CDR2 is SYGVNS. CDR3 loop: CASSDDLAGETQYF. Here the CDR3 DNA reads TGTGCCAGCAGTGATGACTTAGCAGGGGAGACCCAGTACTTC.

The chain uses TRBV7-9 and TRBJ2-3; 9 bases match TRBD1. CDR3 length: 15 amino acids. The V segment lost 4 bases and the J segment 11 bases; nucleotides outside the gene matches: 13. CDR1 and CDR2 from the germline V gene are SEHNR and FQNEAQ (reference sequence). CDR3 sequence reads: CASSSLQGARNEQYF. CDR3 nucleotide sequence: TGTGCCAGCAGCTCTCTACAGGGGGCGCGGAATGAGCAGTATTTT.